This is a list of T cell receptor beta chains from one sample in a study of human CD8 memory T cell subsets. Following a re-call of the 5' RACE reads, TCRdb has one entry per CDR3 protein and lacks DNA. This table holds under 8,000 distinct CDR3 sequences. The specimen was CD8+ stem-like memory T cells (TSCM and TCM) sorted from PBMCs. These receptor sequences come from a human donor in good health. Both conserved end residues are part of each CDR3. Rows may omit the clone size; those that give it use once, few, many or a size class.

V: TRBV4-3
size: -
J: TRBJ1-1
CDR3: CASSLRDTRSEAFF

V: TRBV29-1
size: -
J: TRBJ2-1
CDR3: CSAHVLAGGPHNEQFF

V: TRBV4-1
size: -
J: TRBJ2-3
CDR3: CASSQWDRGRFDTQYF

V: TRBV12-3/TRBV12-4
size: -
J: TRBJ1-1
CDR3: CASSPSTVNTEAFF

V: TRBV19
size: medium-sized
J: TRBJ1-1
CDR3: CASRAGMGVTEAFF

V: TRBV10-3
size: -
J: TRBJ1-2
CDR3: CAISEPDTGYGYTF

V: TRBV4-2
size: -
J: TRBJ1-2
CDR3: CASSHDRDRGGGYTF

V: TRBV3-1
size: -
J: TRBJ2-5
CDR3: CASSQDLRGAEETQYF

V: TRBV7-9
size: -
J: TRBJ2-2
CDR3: CASRFAGTENTGELFF

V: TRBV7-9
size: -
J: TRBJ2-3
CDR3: CASSGQLATATDTQYF

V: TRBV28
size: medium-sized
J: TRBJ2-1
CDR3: CASSPGLASYNEQFF

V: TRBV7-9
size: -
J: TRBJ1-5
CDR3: CASSPRDSTRPQHF

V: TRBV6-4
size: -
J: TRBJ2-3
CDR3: CASGTGEADTQYF

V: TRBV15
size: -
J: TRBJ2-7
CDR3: CATSSGAGYEQYF

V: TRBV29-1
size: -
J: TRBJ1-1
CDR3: CSVDGGGYTEAFF

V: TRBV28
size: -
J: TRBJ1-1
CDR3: CASSLTGQLMNTEAFF

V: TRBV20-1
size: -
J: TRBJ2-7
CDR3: CSARDQAGLAGVGEQYF